This is a list of T cell receptor beta chains from one sample in a study of T cell responses to AZD1222 COVID-19 vaccine. This table comes from immunoSEQ multiplex PCR, and its TCRdb copy is limited to in-frame clones, with some not included. Counted here are around 140,000 clones, 86% occurring once; the ten biggest clones make up approximately 20%. Here the sequenced sample was peripheral blood, taken on day 0 of AZD1222 vaccination. The receptors were gathered from an adult in good health. Each CDR3 is given with its conserved first and last residue. Fields, in order: V gene, J gene, D gene, CDR3 length, clone size, CDR3 protein, CDR3 DNA. The D gene is left open where the match is weak. Size values are once, few and many counts, or a class for expanded clones, and some rows have none.

TRBV28	TRBJ1-4	.	16	.	CASRGDPLGYREKLFF	TGTGCCAGCAGGGGAGACCCCCTCGGTTACCGGGAAAAACTGTTTTTT
TRBV5-1	TRBJ1-1	TRBD1	17	.	CASSSLLVQGMITEAFF	TGCGCCAGCAGCTCCTTACTCGTACAGGGGATGATCACTGAAGCTTTCTTT
TRBV18	TRBJ2-5	.	17	.	CASSPLTSTGPRETQYF	TGTGCCAGCTCACCACTAACCTCTACGGGACCAAGGGAGACCCAGTACTTC
TRBV2	TRBJ2-5	.	12	.	CAFRGDQETQYF	TGTGCCTTCCGCGGGGACCAAGAGACCCAGTACTTC
TRBV28	TRBJ2-1	TRBD2	16	.	CASNPSGGPRQHEQFF	TGTGCCAGCAATCCCAGCGGGGGGCCCAGGCAGCATGAGCAGTTCTTC
TRBV12-3/TRBV12-4	TRBJ2-3	.	12	few	CASSLRGDTQYF	TGTGCCAGCAGTTTAAGGGGAGATACGCAGTATTTT
TRBV7-8	TRBJ1-5	.	19	once	CASSLIGWQKQKDNQPQHF	TGTGCCAGCAGCTTAATAGGCTGGCAGAAACAGAAGGACAATCAGCCCCAGCATTTT
TRBV28	TRBJ1-5	.	17	.	CASSLVEALSSNQPQHF	TGTGCCAGCAGTTTAGTGGAGGCGTTGAGTAGCAATCAGCCCCAGCATTTT
TRBV5-5	TRBJ1-1	TRBD1	14	.	CASSPTGTDRGAFF	TGTGCCAGCAGCCCTACCGGGACAGACAGGGGGGCTTTCTTT
TRBV5-1	TRBJ1-6	TRBD1	14	.	CASSLDQGATPLHF	TGCGCCAGCAGCTTGGATCAGGGGGCAACACCCCTCCACTTT
TRBV27	TRBJ2-4	.	13	.	CASSPRGGYIQYF	TGTGCCAGCAGTCCTAGGGGGGGATACATTCAGTACTTC
TRBV5-1	TRBJ2-7	.	15	.	CASSLLTEVPYEQYF	TGCGCCAGCAGCTTGCTTACAGAAGTACCCTACGAGCAGTACTTC
TRBV3-1/TRBV3-2	TRBJ1-6	.	13	.	CASRVQGNSPLHF	TGTGCCAGCAGAGTTCAGGGAAATTCACCCCTCCACTTT
TRBV5-6	TRBJ2-5	TRBD1	15	once	CASSLVLGGAETQYF	TGTGCCAGCAGCTTGGTGCTAGGGGGCGCGGAGACCCAGTACTTC
TRBV5-6	TRBJ2-7	.	12	.	CASSLDYYEQYF	TGTGCCAGCAGCCTAGATTATTACGAGCAGTACTTC
TRBV6-5	TRBJ1-2	.	16	few	CASSYSGGVTNYGYTF	TGTGCCAGCAGTTACTCGGGAGGGGTGACTAACTATGGCTACACCTTC
TRBV19	TRBJ1-2	.	17	.	CASSIDPTRDGNYGYTF	TGTGCCAGTAGTATAGACCCCACCCGGGACGGTAACTATGGCTACACCTTC
TRBV12-3/TRBV12-4	TRBJ2-2	TRBD2	13	.	CASVSGGTGELFF	TGTGCCAGCGTTAGCGGGGGAACCGGGGAGCTGTTTTTT
TRBV19	TRBJ2-7	TRBD1	16	.	CASSITTGGETYEQYF	TGTGCCAGTAGTATAACAACAGGGGGCGAGACCTACGAGCAGTACTTC
TRBV15	TRBJ2-2	.	14	.	CATSRDLNTGELFF	TGTGCCACCAGCAGAGATCTAAACACCGGGGAGCTGTTTTTT
TRBV5-6	TRBJ1-1	.	13	.	CASRRDLGTEAFF	TGTGCCAGCAGGAGGGACTTGGGGACTGAAGCTTTCTTT
TRBV6-2/TRBV6-3	TRBJ2-3	.	16	.	CASSYSRSDFTDTQYF	TGTGCCAGCAGTTACTCGAGATCAGACTTCACAGATACGCAGTATTTT
TRBV12-3/TRBV12-4	TRBJ2-2	.	12	.	CASRPDVGELFF	TGTGCCAGCAGACCTGATGTCGGGGAGCTGTTTTTT
TRBV6-2/TRBV6-3	TRBJ2-7	.	15	.	CASSSTPGTSDGGYF	TGTGCCAGCAGTTCCACCCCTGGGACATCCGACGGGGGGTACTTC
TRBV29-1	TRBJ2-7	.	12	once	CSARDRAYEQYF	TGCAGCGCACGGGACCGAGCCTACGAGCAGTACTTC
TRBV5-4	TRBJ1-1	.	15	.	CASSSVIQTNTEAFF	TGTGCCAGCAGCTCGGTCATACAAACAAACACTGAAGCTTTCTTT
TRBV6-2/TRBV6-3	TRBJ2-2	.	13	once	CASTPQGPGELFF	TGTGCCAGCACCCCACAGGGCCCCGGGGAGCTGTTTTTT
TRBV6-1	TRBJ2-3	.	11	once	CASSEDYVQYF	TGTGCCAGCAGTGAGGACTACGTGCAGTATTTT
TRBV18	TRBJ1-2	.	14	.	CASSPGQDRYGYTF	TGTGCCAGCTCACCGGGACAAGACCGCTATGGCTACACCTTC
TRBV18	TRBJ2-2	.	16	.	CASSPSAGGPTGELFF	TGTGCCAGCTCACCAAGTGCCGGGGGGCCCACCGGGGAGCTGTTTTTT
TRBV15	TRBJ1-5	.	16	.	CATSRGPVGNDQPQHF	TGTGCCACCAGCAGAGGACCCGTGGGGAACGATCAGCCCCAGCATTTT
TRBV6-5	TRBJ1-1	.	13	.	CASTRGATTEAFF	TGTGCCAGCACTCGGGGGGCTACCACTGAAGCTTTCTTT
TRBV7-2	TRBJ2-2	TRBD1	16	.	CASRNSRTGNTGELFF	TGTGCCAGCAGAAATTCGAGGACAGGAAACACCGGGGAGCTGTTTTTT
TRBV28	TRBJ1-2	.	13	few	CASSFPRSYGYTF	TGTGCCAGCAGTTTTCCGCGTTCCTATGGCTACACCTTC
TRBV5-6	TRBJ2-2	.	12	.	CASSFSAGELFF	TGTGCCAGCAGCTTTAGTGCCGGGGAGCTGTTTTTT
TRBV2	TRBJ2-1	TRBD2	13	.	CASRLAASDEQFF	TGTGCCAGCAGACTAGCGGCTTCGGATGAGCAGTTCTTC
TRBV5-1	TRBJ2-2	.	14	.	CASSFDRYTGELFF	TGCGCCAGCAGCTTTGACAGATACACCGGGGAGCTGTTTTTT
TRBV3-1/TRBV3-2	TRBJ2-1	.	13	.	CASSLGPPNEQFF	TGTGCCAGCAGCTTGGGACCACCTAATGAGCAGTTCTTC
TRBV7-2	TRBJ2-7	.	14	.	CASTRSGDSYEQYF	TGTGCCAGCACTCGCTCAGGGGACTCCTACGAGCAGTACTTC
TRBV19	TRBJ2-1	.	15	.	CASSGGPELYLEQFF	TGTGCCAGCTCCGGGGGCCCCGAACTTTATCTTGAGCAGTTCTTC
TRBV18	TRBJ1-1	.	16	.	CASSTQTKNMNTEAFF	TGTGCCAGCTCAACCCAGACAAAAAACATGAACACTGAAGCTTTCTTT
TRBV7-6	TRBJ2-5	.	17	.	CASSPVLWEQVVGTQYF	TGTGCCAGCAGCCCCGTGTTATGGGAACAGGTCGTCGGGACCCAGTACTTC
TRBV6-5	TRBJ2-7	.	13	.	CASTGRSSYEQYF	TGTGCCAGCACCGGAAGGAGCTCCTACGAGCAGTACTTC
TRBV4-1	TRBJ2-2	TRBD1	16	.	CASSQSGQGLAGELFF	TGCGCCAGCAGCCAATCCGGACAGGGGTTGGCCGGGGAGCTGTTTTTT
TRBV5-4	TRBJ2-5	.	14	.	CASSFGFGVETQYF	TGTGCCAGCAGCTTTGGGTTTGGGGTAGAGACCCAGTACTTC
TRBV6-5	TRBJ1-2	.	15	.	CASSYSISRAGGYTF	TGTGCCAGCAGTTACTCGATCAGCCGAGCCGGCGGCTACACCTTC
TRBV4-3	TRBJ2-1	.	16	.	CASILTSESSYNEQFF	TGCGCCAGCATCTTGACCTCCGAAAGCTCCTACAATGAGCAGTTCTTC
TRBV6-2/TRBV6-3	TRBJ2-7	.	13	.	CASSRTGHYEQYF	TGTGCCAGCAGCCGGACGGGACACTACGAGCAGTACTTC
TRBV18	TRBJ2-7	TRBD1	13	.	CASSEGQGYEQYF	TGTGCCAGCTCAGAGGGACAGGGATACGAGCAGTACTTC
TRBV3-1/TRBV3-2	TRBJ1-5	.	14	few	CASSQAKANQPQHF	TGTGCCAGCAGCCAAGCGAAGGCAAATCAGCCCCAGCATTTT
TRBV4-1	TRBJ2-1	.	15	.	CASSQDIGTYNEQFF	TGCGCCAGCAGCCAAGATATCGGCACCTACAATGAGCAGTTCTTC
TRBV7-2	TRBJ1-4	.	16	few	CASSLVRGRTNEKLFF	TGTGCCAGCAGCTTAGTGCGGGGGAGGACTAATGAAAAACTGTTTTTT